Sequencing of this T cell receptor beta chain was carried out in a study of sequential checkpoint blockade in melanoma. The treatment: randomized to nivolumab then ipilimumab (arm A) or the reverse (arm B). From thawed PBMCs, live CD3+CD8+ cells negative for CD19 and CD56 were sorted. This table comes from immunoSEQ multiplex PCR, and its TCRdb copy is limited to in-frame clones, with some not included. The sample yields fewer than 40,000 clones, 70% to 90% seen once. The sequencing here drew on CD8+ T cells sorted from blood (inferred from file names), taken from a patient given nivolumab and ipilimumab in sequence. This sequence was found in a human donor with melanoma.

The CDR3 spells CASSVESPVFSSPYNEQFF. The CDR3 DNA reads as TGTGCCAGCAGCGTCGAATCCCCGGTCTTCTCGAGCCCCTACAATGAGCAGTTCTTC. J is TRBJ2-1 and V is TRBV9; D unclear. There are 19 residues in the CDR3. Germline lookup yields CDR1 SGDLS and CDR2 YYNGEE. V lost 2 bases and J lost 2, with 23 bases in between.